The rows below give T cell receptor beta chains drawn from one sample of a study of blood T cell repertoires in COVID-19. TCRdb's copy holds only in-frame clones and misses some; the assay was immunoSEQ multiplex PCR. This sample has under 150,000 clones; 88% occur once, and the top ten carry approximately 10%. Sequences were obtained from peripheral blood. These receptors were obtained from a man in his forties or fifties with active or convalescent COVID-19. The CDR3 runs from the conserved cysteine through the conserved F or W. Fields, in order: V gene, clone size, D gene, J gene, CDR3 protein, CDR3 DNA. The D gene is left open where the match is weak. Clone size is not always given. Where it is, it says once, few, many or a class for expanded clones.

>TRBV18|NA|TRBD2|TRBJ2-1
CASSPSLAATVFSYNEQFF
TGTGCCAGCTCACCATCCCTAGCGGCTACCGTCTTCTCCTACAATGAGCAGTTCTTC
>TRBV7-9|NA|TRBD2|TRBJ2-5
CASSLGLAGGKETQYF
TGTGCCAGCAGCTTGGGACTAGCGGGAGGAAAAGAGACCCAGTACTTC
>TRBV25-1|NA|NA|TRBJ2-1
CASSVGDMSSYNEQFF
TGTGCCAGCAGTGTCGGGGATATGTCCTCCTACAATGAGCAGTTCTTC
>TRBV28|once|NA|TRBJ1-4
CASSLGANTNEKLFF
TGTGCCAGCAGTTTAGGGGCCAACACTAATGAAAAACTGTTTTTT
>TRBV2|NA|NA|TRBJ1-6
CASSRTAADSPLHF
TGTGCCAGCAGTCGGACAGCGGCCGATTCACCCCTCCACTTT
>TRBV6-6|NA|NA|TRBJ2-7
CASSYRDMAYEQYF
TGTGCCAGCAGTTACAGGGACATGGCCTACGAGCAGTACTTC
>TRBV2|NA|NA|TRBJ1-6
CASRLRAGVGDSPLHF
TGTGCCAGCAGATTGAGAGCAGGGGTTGGAGATTCACCCCTCCACTTT
>TRBV10-3|NA|NA|TRBJ1-4
CAISDPAADEKLFF
TGTGCCATCAGTGACCCCGCAGCGGATGAAAAACTGTTTTTT
>TRBV5-4|NA|NA|TRBJ1-4
CASSLGQANEKLFF
TGTGCCAGCAGCTTGGGACAGGCTAATGAAAAACTGTTTTTT
>TRBV6-4|NA|TRBD1|TRBJ2-1
CASSTDRGSYNEQFF
TGTGCCAGCAGTACGGACAGGGGCTCCTACAATGAGCAGTTCTTC
>TRBV7-9|NA|NA|TRBJ1-1
CASSLKSLEAFF
TGTGCCAGCAGCTTAAAAAGCCTTGAAGCTTTCTTT
>TRBV23-1|NA|TRBD1|TRBJ2-7
CASSQWEGTGDTYEQYF
TGCGCCAGCAGTCAATGGGAGGGGACAGGGGATACCTACGAGCAGTACTTC
>TRBV3-1/TRBV3-2|NA|NA|TRBJ1-2
CASSPGTYTGYGYTF
TGTGCCAGCAGCCCCGGGACATACACTGGCTATGGCTACACCTTC
>TRBV6-5|NA|NA|TRBJ2-7
CASSYSARGYEQYF
TGTGCCAGCAGTTACTCGGCCAGAGGGTACGAGCAGTACTTC
>TRBV5-4|few|NA|TRBJ1-1
CASSIDTNTEAFF
TGTGCCAGCAGCATTGACACGAACACTGAAGCTTTCTTT
>TRBV7-2|NA|TRBD1|TRBJ1-6
CASSSTGGVSPLHF
TGTGCCAGCAGCTCCACAGGGGGCGTTTCACCCCTCCACTTT
>TRBV5-1|NA|TRBD1|TRBJ1-3
CASGTGRGSGNTIYF
TGCGCCAGCGGGACAGGGCGAGGCTCTGGAAACACCATATATTTT
>TRBV2|NA|TRBD2|TRBJ2-1
CASKSGRGDNEQFF
TGTGCCAGCAAGAGCGGGAGGGGGGACAATGAGCAGTTCTTC
>TRBV18|NA|TRBD1|TRBJ2-1
CASSPRLGTGDNEQFF
TGTGCCAGCTCACCACGTCTAGGGACAGGGGACAATGAGCAGTTCTTC
>TRBV27|NA|TRBD1|TRBJ2-7
CASSPDRGRSEQYF
TGTGCCAGCAGTCCGGACAGGGGTCGATCCGAGCAGTACTTC
>TRBV4-2|NA|TRBD2|TRBJ2-3
CASSQGPGLAGGSDTQYF
TGTGCCAGCAGCCAAGGGCCGGGACTAGCGGGGGGCAGCGATACGCAGTATTTT
>TRBV4-2|NA|TRBD2|TRBJ2-7
CASSQDWTSASYEQYF
TGTGCCAGCAGCCAAGATTGGACTAGCGCGTCCTACGAGCAGTACTTC
>TRBV6-2/TRBV6-3|NA|TRBD2|TRBJ2-7
CASSYGLAGAEQYF
TGTGCCAGCAGTTACGGGCTAGCGGGAGCCGAGCAGTACTTC
>TRBV5-8|NA|TRBD2|TRBJ2-3
CASSPGTSGSFSTDTQYF
TGTGCCAGCAGCCCCGGGACTAGCGGGAGCTTCAGCACAGATACGCAGTATTTT
>TRBV11-2|NA|NA|TRBJ2-2
CASRSIRSAGELFF
TGTGCCAGCAGATCTATTAGGAGTGCCGGGGAGCTGTTTTTT
>TRBV7-9|NA|TRBD2|TRBJ2-3
CASSGLAGPTDTQYF
TGTGCCAGCAGCGGACTAGCGGGTCCCACAGATACGCAGTATTTT
>TRBV10-3|NA|NA|TRBJ1-6
CAISDSTNSPLHF
TGTGCCATCAGCGACAGCACCAATTCACCCCTCCACTTT
>TRBV6-5|once|TRBD1|TRBJ2-2
CASRPSGTGIGELFF
TGTGCCAGCAGACCCTCCGGGACAGGGATCGGGGAGCTGTTTTTT
>TRBV5-6|NA|NA|TRBJ2-2
CASSLGAGPYNTGELFF
TGTGCCAGCAGCTTGGGGGCGGGGCCATATAACACCGGGGAGCTGTTTTTT
>TRBV2|once|TRBD2|TRBJ2-4
CASSPRTSGIKNIQYF
TGTGCCAGCAGTCCCAGGACTAGCGGGATAAAAAACATTCAGTACTTC
>TRBV15|NA|NA|TRBJ2-2
CATSPLNTGELFF
TGTGCCACCAGTCCCCTGAACACCGGGGAGCTGTTTTTT
>TRBV27|NA|NA|TRBJ1-2
CASCSPRGKGDGYTF
TGTGCCAGCTGCTCCCCCAGGGGAAAAGGGGATGGCTACACCTTC
>TRBV27|NA|NA|TRBJ1-6
CASSPRSSYNSPLHF
TGTGCCAGCAGCCCGAGGAGCTCCTATAATTCACCCCTCCACTTT
>TRBV5-1|once|TRBD2|TRBJ2-1
CASSLVSGKNNEQFF
TGCGCCAGCAGCTTGGTTAGCGGGAAGAACAATGAGCAGTTCTTC
>TRBV19|NA|NA|TRBJ2-1
CASSPIGINEQFF
TGTGCCAGTAGCCCTATCGGGATCAATGAGCAGTTCTTC
>TRBV7-2|NA|TRBD1|TRBJ1-4
CASSLMGTGANEKLFF
TGTGCCAGCAGCTTGATGGGGACAGGTGCTAATGAAAAACTGTTTTTT
>TRBV6-5|NA|NA|TRBJ1-2
CASSYSRGYGYTF
TGTGCCAGCAGTTACTCACGGGGCTATGGCTACACCTTC
>TRBV5-1|few|TRBD1|TRBJ1-6
CASSLRGDRDSPLHF
TGCGCCAGCAGCTTGCGAGGGGACAGGGATTCACCCCTCCACTTT
>TRBV28|NA|NA|TRBJ2-7
CASSLLAEQYF
TGTGCCAGCAGTTTACTGGCCGAGCAGTACTTC
>TRBV10-3|NA|NA|TRBJ2-7
CAISESASGGGSYEQYF
TGTGCCATCAGTGAGTCGGCTAGCGGAGGGGGTTCCTACGAGCAGTACTTC
>TRBV7-8|NA|NA|TRBJ1-5
CASSLQGNQPQHF
TGTGCCAGCAGCTTACAGGGTAATCAGCCCCAGCATTTT
>TRBV7-8|NA|TRBD2|TRBJ2-7
CASSVGLAGASYEQYF
TGTGCCAGCAGCGTGGGACTAGCGGGAGCCTCCTACGAGCAGTACTTC
>TRBV27|NA|NA|TRBJ2-7
CASSHIGGEQYF
TGTGCCAGCAGCCACATCGGGGGCGAGCAGTACTTC
>TRBV5-8|NA|NA|TRBJ2-2
CASSPGLGGLNTGELFF
TGTGCCAGCAGCCCCGGTTTGGGGGGGCTGAACACCGGGGAGCTGTTTTTT